Following are 5 T cell receptor beta chains from one sample sequenced in a study of blood T cell repertoires in COVID-19 (dated by TCRdb to 2018 to 2021). Receptor libraries were prepared by the immunoSEQ multiplex PCR assay. In TCRdb, the immuneACCESS table is reduced to in-frame sequences with V and J assigned. These tables do not hold every clone; where another copy was compared, an unresolved V gene accounts for under half, and the others remain unexplained. This sample lists about 150,000 clones; about 80% were detected once. Roughly a tenth of the sample is in the top ten clones. The sample taken for sequencing was peripheral blood. The receptor set was obtained from an older man with active or convalescent COVID-19.

The J gene is TRBJ2-1, the V gene TRBV6-5, with 7 bases aligning to TRBD1. The V segment lost 1 base and the J segment 8 bases; nucleotides outside the gene matches: 5. CDR1 and CDR2 (germline): MNHEY, SVGAGI. The CDR3 runs 14 residues. Here the CDR3 DNA reads TGTGCCAGCAGTTACTTGAGGGGGCAGTATGAGCAGTTCTTC. Translating it yields CASSYLRGQYEQFF.

V and J are TRBV27 and TRBJ2-2, with TRBD2 matching over 8 bases. CDR1 and CDR2 from the germline V gene are MNHEY and SMNVEV (reference sequence). After removal of 3 bases from V and 6 bases from J, the junction contained 6 bases not matched to a gene. The CDR3 sequence is 15 residues long. As DNA, the CDR3 is TGTGCCAGCAGTTTCAACGGGAGGGCCCCCGGGGAGCTGTTTTTT. Translating gives CASSFNGRAPGELFF.

The V gene is TRBV7-2, the J gene TRBJ2-3; TRBD1 is a possible D gene (6 bases). Trimming took off 2 bases at V and 3 bases at J, with 12 bases between the two ends. The CDR3 is 15 amino acids. CDR1 is SGHTA and CDR2 is FQGNSA in the germline V gene. The CDR3 DNA sequence: TGTGCCAGCAGCTTAAGGACAGTCGGGACAGATACGCAGTATTTT. Translation gives CASSLRTVGTDTQYF.

The gene calls are TRBV28 and TRBJ2-1, with 7 bases that match TRBD1. The CDR3 has 14 residues. Germline V lookup: CDR1 MDHEN, CDR2 SYDVKM. With V trimmed by 4 bases and J by 10 bases, 10 bases remained unmatched. The CDR3 nucleotides read TGTGCCAGCAGTTCCCCCAACACAGGGGTCGAGCAGTTCTTC. Translated: CASSSPNTGVEQFF.

The table lists this clone with a few counts. J is TRBJ2-7 and V is TRBV7-2, with TRBD2 as a possible D gene (5 bases). The CDR3 is 16 amino acids. CDR1 is SGHTA, CDR2 FQGNSA, per germline. Trimming removed 5 bases at V and 0 bases at J, with 17 bases between. The CDR3 spells CASSPLGAVYSYEQYF. DNA of the CDR3: TGTGCCAGCAGCCCCCTGGGAGCTGTTTACTCCTACGAGCAGTACTTC.